The 26 T cell receptor beta chains below all came from one sample that was sequenced in a study of blood T cells in healthy people across ages. Sample-barcoded 5' priming and a J-beta primer mix drove a second PCR of roughly 7 to 11 cycles. Via MiXCR, TCRdb re-called the 5' RACE reads, giving one row per CDR3 protein. The sample lists hundreds of thousands of distinct CDR3 sequences, 22% occurring once. Sequencing was carried out using blood. All receptors derive from a man between 65 and 85 years old in good health.

This clonotype was counted a few times. The chain couples TRBV20-1 to TRBJ2-5; no firm D call. The DNA end is more similar to TRBJ2-7, so the J call may be wrong. The CDR3 contains 10 residues. The germline gives CDR1 DFQATT, CDR2 SNEGSKA (reference sequence). CDR3 residues: CSASRAEQYF. The CDR3 bases are TGCAGTGCTAGTAGAGCCGAGCAGTACTTC.

This clonotype was observed a few times. This CDR3 reads CASSLESGRVRGELFF. Written as DNA, the CDR3 is TGTGCCAGCAGCTTAGAAAGCGGGAGAGTGCGCGGGGAGCTGTTTTTT. V gene TRBV7-2 combines with J gene TRBJ2-2; 8 nucleotides agree with TRBD2. J was trimmed by 7 bases and V by 1 base; bases with no gene match: 8. The germline CDR1 and CDR2 sequences are SGHTA and FQGNSA. The CDR3 sequence is 16 residues long.

This clonotype has just a few counts. The gene calls are TRBV14 and TRBJ2-1, with 10 bases that match TRBD2. The CDR3 contains 18 residues. CDR1 is SGHDN and CDR2 is FVKESK in the germline V gene. Trimming cost V 0 bases and J 6 bases; bases outside gene matches: 11. This chain's CDR3 is CASSQDSRLAGVTNEQFF. CDR3 nucleotide sequence: TGTGCCAGCAGCCAAGATTCACGTCTAGCGGGAGTCACCAATGAGCAGTTCTTC.

The chain has TRBV20-1 and TRBJ1-5, with D possibly being TRBD1 (6 bases). Deletions cut 4 bases from V and 7 bases from J, with 17 bases between. The germline V gene has CDR1 DFQATT and CDR2 SNEGSKA (reference sequence). This CDR3 contains 14 residues. CDR3 in amino acids: CSATFGGRGQPQHF. CDR3 DNA: TGCAGTGCTACCTTTGGGGGGCGAGGACAGCCCCAGCATTTT.

This clonotype was seen ten or more times. The V and J genes are TRBV20-1 and TRBJ2-7; D call uncertain. The CDR3 spans 14 residues. CDR1 and CDR2 (germline): DFQATT, SNEGSKA (reference sequence). The V end was cut by 0 bases, the J end by 3 bases, with 12 bases between. CDR3 residues: CSARDSSGHYEQYV. CDR3 bases: TGCAGTGCTAGAGATTCCTCCGGGCACTACGAGCAGTACGTC.

This clonotype has a handful of counts. The rearrangement uses TRBV18 and TRBJ2-1, with D hard to call. Looked up from germline, CDR1 is KGHSH and CDR2 is LQKENI. The CDR3 runs to 13 residues. Trimming removed 3 bases at V and 5 bases at J, with 8 bases between. CDR3 nucleotide sequence: TGTGCCAGCTCACCCTTTGGAAACAATGAGCAGTTCTTC. This sequence encodes CASSPFGNNEQFF.

The V gene is TRBV29-1, the J gene TRBJ2-2; possibly TRBD2 for D (6 bases). The CDR3 length is 13 residues. CDR1 and CDR2 (germline): SQVTM, ANQGSEA. V lost 4 bases and J 1 base, leaving 7 bases between the germline ends. This chain's CDR3 is CSVVGGNTGELFF. The DNA for the CDR3 is TGCAGCGTTGTGGGGGGGAACACCGGGGAGCTGTTTTTT.

The rearrangement links TRBV5-8 to TRBJ2-3; 9 bases are a match to TRBD1. With 0 bases clipped from V and 4 bases from J, the junction kept 3 bases outside the gene matches. The CDR3 consists of 15 residues. Per germline, CDR1 SGHTS and CDR2 YDEGEE. CDR3 amino acids: CASSLDRGRADTQYF. The CDR3 DNA reads as TGTGCCAGCAGCTTGGACAGGGGGCGGGCAGATACGCAGTATTTT.

The chain employs TRBV5-1 and TRBJ1-4; 8 bases are a match to TRBD1. V lost 3 bases and J lost 5; bases outside the gene matches: 15. The CDR3 runs to 18 residues. The germline V gene has CDR1 SGHRS and CDR2 YFSETQ. CDR3 in DNA: TGCGCCAGCAGCTCATCAAAGACCGACAGGGGCGGGAATGAAAAACTGTTTTTT. It codes for CASSSSKTDRGGNEKLFF.

The V gene is TRBV7-2, the J gene TRBJ2-1, with D perhaps TRBD2 (5 bases). The V end was cut by 2 bases, the J end by 9 bases, with 23 bases between. This CDR3 region has 17 residues. Per the germline V gene, CDR1 is SGHTA and CDR2 is FQGNSA. CDR3 in amino acids: CASSLRAGLREVGEQFF. The CDR3 DNA is TGTGCCAGCAGCTTACGCGCGGGTCTCCGAGAGGTCGGTGAGCAGTTCTTC.

The genes are TRBV5-1 and TRBJ2-3; D might be TRBD1 or TRBD2, each matching 6 bases. V was shortened by 6 bases and J by 0 bases, with 11 bases between the two germline ends. The CDR3 spans 14 residues. The germline gives CDR1 SGHRS, CDR2 YFSETQ. In DNA form, the CDR3 reads TGCGCCAGCATCGGGGGCACTAGCACAGATACGCAGTATTTT. Residues: CASIGGTSTDTQYF.

This clonotype was recorded only once. The chain is built from TRBV5-1 and TRBJ2-3; 7 bases are a match to TRBD2. V shed 4 bases, J shed 2 bases, and the junction held 4 bases outside the gene matches. The germline CDR1 and CDR2 sequences are SGHRS and YFSETQ. CDR3 length equals 14 residues. As DNA, the CDR3 is TGCGCCAGCAGCCAAAGCGGGGTCACAGATACGCAGTATTTT. The encoded protein is CASSQSGVTDTQYF.

The V and J genes are TRBV12-3 or TRBV12-4 and TRBJ2-3; D perhaps matches TRBD2 (6 bases). The CDR3 totals 17 residues. V was trimmed by 1 base and J by 5 bases, leaving 19 bases between them. CDR3 in amino acids: CASSLVNGLEEGDTQYF. CDR3 DNA: TGTGCCAGCAGTTTAGTCAACGGACTCGAGGAGGGAGATACGCAGTATTTT.

As concerns this clonotype: Since the CDR3 does not end with the conserved phenylalanine or tryptophan, this likely comes from a read error. J is TRBJ1-1 and V is TRBV7-2; D is undetermined. The CDR3 runs to 15 residues. With 3 bases removed from V and 1 base from J, the gap between germline ends came to 12 bases. The germline gives CDR1 SGHTA, CDR2 FQGNSA. DNA of the CDR3: TGTGCCAGCAGCTTCGCTGGTACAGCGAACACTGAAGCTTTCCTT. It encodes CASSFAGTANTEAFL.

The V gene is TRBV5-1, the J gene TRBJ1-1; D is perhaps TRBD1 (5 bases). Trimming shortened V by 2 bases and J by 5 bases, and 22 bases separated the two germline ends. CDR3 size: 17 residues. Germline V gives CDR1 SGHRS, CDR2 YFSETQ. The CDR3 here is CASSFTPATETGTEAFF. CDR3 DNA: TGCGCCAGCAGCTTTACCCCTGCGACAGAGACGGGAACTGAAGCTTTCTTT.

This clonotype turned up a few times. This chain joins TRBV28 and TRBJ1-1; possible D gene TRBD1, 5 bases. The CDR3 has 18 amino acids. Germline V gene data show CDR1 as MDHEN and CDR2 as SYDVKM. Trimming stripped 3 bases from V and 2 bases from J, with 22 bases between. CDR3 region: CASSFVGGRIVLNTEAFF. CDR3 coding DNA: TGTGCCAGCAGTTTCGTCGGGGGACGAATCGTCCTTAACACTGAAGCTTTCTTT.

The V call is TRBV9, the J call TRBJ2-7; 10 bases match TRBD2. With V trimmed by 4 bases and J by 3 bases, 4 bases remained unmatched. This CDR3 spans 14 amino acids. Germline values: CDR1 SGDLS, CDR2 YYNGEE. CDR3 residues: CASSPGTSVYEQYV. In DNA form, the CDR3 reads TGTGCCAGCAGCCCTGGGACTAGCGTCTACGAGCAGTACGTC.

This sequence joins TRBV5-6 and TRBJ2-2, with D uncertain. Germline V gene data show CDR1 as SGHDT and CDR2 as YYEEEE. There are 13 residues in the CDR3. The V end was cut by 4 bases, the J end by 7 bases, with 11 bases between. This chain's CDR3 is CASSPRTIGELFF. CDR3 coding DNA: TGTGCCAGCAGCCCCAGGACCATCGGGGAGCTGTTTTTT.

This rearrangement joins TRBV6-1 to TRBJ1-5; unclear D gene. Germline V lookup: CDR1 MNHNS, CDR2 SASEGT. This CDR3 has 13 amino acids. The V end was cut by 3 bases, the J end by 4 bases, with 7 bases between. The CDR3 coding sequence is TGTGCCAGCAGTGATTCCGATAATCAGCCCCAGCATTTT. Encoded protein: CASSDSDNQPQHF.

The gene calls are TRBV10-3 and TRBJ1-1; a weak D match, TRBD1 (5 bases). CDR1 and CDR2 (germline): ENHRY, SYGVKD. This CDR3 has 14 amino acids. V was shortened by 4 bases and J by 5 bases, with 14 bases between the two germline ends. CDR3 sequence: CAISADVGGTEAFF. CDR3 bases: TGTGCCATCAGTGCGGACGTCGGGGGGACTGAAGCTTTCTTT.

This clonotype was picked up a small number of times. This chain uses TRBV7-2 with TRBJ2-3; TRBD2 aligns across 12 bases. The junction had 4 bases not matched to a gene; V was cut back by 1 base and J by 2 bases. There are 17 residues in the CDR3. The germline V gene encodes CDR1 SGHTA and CDR2 FQGNSA. The CDR3 reads CASSLVGLAGLTDTQYF. In DNA, the CDR3 is TGTGCCAGCAGCTTAGTCGGACTAGCGGGGCTCACAGATACGCAGTATTTT.

This clonotype was seen many times. This chain uses TRBV5-1 with TRBJ2-3; tentatively, D is TRBD1 (6 bases). V lost 0 bases to trimming and J lost 4 bases, with 6 bases between them. Germline CDR1 and CDR2: SGHRS and YFSETQ. The CDR3 spans 13 residues. The CDR3 loop reads CASSLDRADTQYF. The CDR3 DNA follows: TGCGCCAGCAGCTTGGACAGGGCAGATACGCAGTATTTT.

This clonotype was found many times. The rearrangement joins TRBV5-1 to TRBJ1-2, with TRBD1 matching 7 bases. The CDR3 runs to 16 residues. Germline CDR1 and CDR2: SGHRS and YFSETQ. Germline trimming cut 0 bases from V and 1 base from J; bases unmatched to any gene: 6. CDR3 nucleotide sequence: TGCGCCAGCAGCTTGGGCCCGACAGGGATTAACTATGGCTACACCTTC. It yields the protein CASSLGPTGINYGYTF.

The chain carries TRBV29-1 and TRBJ1-3; D is unclear. The V end lost 3 bases, the J end lost 0 bases, and 6 bases lay between the germline ends. This CDR3 spans 13 amino acids. Germline V gives CDR1 SQVTM, CDR2 ANQGSEA. This CDR3 is CSVDADSGNTIYF. The CDR3 DNA reads TGCAGCGTTGACGCAGACTCTGGAAACACCATATATTTT.

Points on this clonotype: A read error may produce the germline difference seen at one junction end. J is TRBJ2-3 and V is TRBV12-3 or TRBV12-4, with D perhaps TRBD1 (6 bases). The length of the CDR3 is 14 residues. CDR3 protein: CASIRGRGSDAQYF. The CDR3 region has the DNA TGTGCCAGCATCCGGGGCAGGGGATCAGATGCGCAGTATTTT.

The chain joins TRBV9 to TRBJ1-4; 7 nucleotides agree with TRBD1. V shed 3 bases and J 8 bases; nucleotides not matched to a gene: 10. Germline CDR1 SGDLS, CDR2 YYNGEE. CDR3 length: 15 residues. In nucleotides, the CDR3 is TGTGCCAGCAGCGCCCTCGGGACAGTGAGGGAAAAACTGTTTTTT. Protein sequence: CASSALGTVREKLFF.